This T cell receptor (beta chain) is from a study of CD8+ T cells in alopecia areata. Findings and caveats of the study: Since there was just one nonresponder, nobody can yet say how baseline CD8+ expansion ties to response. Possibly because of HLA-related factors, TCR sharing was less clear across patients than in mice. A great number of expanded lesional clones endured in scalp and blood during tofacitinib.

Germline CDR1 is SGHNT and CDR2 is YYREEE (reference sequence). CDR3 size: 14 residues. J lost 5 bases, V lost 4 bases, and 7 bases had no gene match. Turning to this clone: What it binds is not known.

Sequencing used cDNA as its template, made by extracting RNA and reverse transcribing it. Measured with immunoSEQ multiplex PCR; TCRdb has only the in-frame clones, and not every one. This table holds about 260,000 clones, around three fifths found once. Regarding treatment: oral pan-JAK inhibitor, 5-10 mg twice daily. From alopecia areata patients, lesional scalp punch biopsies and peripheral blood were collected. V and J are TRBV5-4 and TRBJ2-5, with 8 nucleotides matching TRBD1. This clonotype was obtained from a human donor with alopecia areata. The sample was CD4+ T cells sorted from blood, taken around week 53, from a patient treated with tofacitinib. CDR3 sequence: CASSQSDRAETQYF. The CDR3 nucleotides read TGTGCCAGCAGCCAATCGGACAGGGCTGAGACCCAGTACTTC.